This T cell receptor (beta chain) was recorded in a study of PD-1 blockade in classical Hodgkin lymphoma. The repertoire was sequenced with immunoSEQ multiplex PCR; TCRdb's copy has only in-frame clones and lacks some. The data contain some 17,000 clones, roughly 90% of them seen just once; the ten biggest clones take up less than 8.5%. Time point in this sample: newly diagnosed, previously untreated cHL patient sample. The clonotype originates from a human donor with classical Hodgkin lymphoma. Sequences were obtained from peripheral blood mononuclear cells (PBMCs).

CDR3 residues: CASSQALAGVTYEQYF. DNA for the CDR3: TGTGCCAGCAGCCAAGCCTTAGCGGGGGTTACCTACGAGCAGTACTTC. The J gene is TRBJ2-7, the V gene TRBV14; TRBD2 aligns across 9 bases. Germline V lookup: CDR1 SGHDN, CDR2 FVKESK. The ends lost 1 base at V and 2 bases at J; junction bases unmatched: 6. The CDR3 extends over 16 amino acids.